This entry describes one TCR beta chain. The data stem from a study of T-cell memory formation after mild COVID-19. The length of the CDR3 is 12 residues. V shed 5 bases and J shed 7 bases, with 12 bases lying between them. Looked up from germline, CDR1 is SGHKS and CDR2 is YYEKEE (reference sequence). Each CDR3 protein is one row after TCRdb ran MiXCR on the 5' RACE reads. The data contain hundreds of thousands of distinct CDR3 sequences, about 20% of them seen just once; the ten biggest clones take up approximately 8.4%. The sequence was obtained from an adult woman who had mild COVID-19 (a few samples of this study predate the infection). Cell type and time point are not known. The chain couples TRBV5-5 to TRBJ1-2; D call uncertain. Material for sequencing was PBMCs or a T cell subset sorted from them (not recorded which). This CDR3 is CASSQVDSGYTF. CDR3 bases: TGTGCCAGCAGTCAGGTGGATAGTGGCTACACCTTC. Based on the CDR3 plus reference TRBV5-5 and TRBJ1-2, the full variable domain is DAGVTQSPTHLIKTRGQQVTLRCSPISGHKSVSWYQQVLGQGPQFIFQYYEKEERGRGNFPDRFSARQFPNYSSELNVNALLLGDSALYLCASSQVDSGYTFGSGTRLTVV.